Shown below are 7 T cell receptor beta chains from a single sample sequenced in a study of blood T cell repertoires in COVID-19. Data came from immunoSEQ multiplex PCR; TCRdb stores just in-frame clones and leaves some out. Seen here are around 100,000 clones, 90% to 95% observed once, and the top ten hold roughly 17%. Sequencing was performed on peripheral blood. Source of these receptors: a man aged 45-65 years with acute or convalescent COVID-19.

The CDR3 bases are TGTGCCAGCAGTGAGAGGAAAAGTTATGGCTACACCTTC. It translates to CASSERKSYGYTF. The V call is TRBV6-1, the J call TRBJ1-2; D unclear. Between the trimmed V and J ends, which lost 3 bases and 5 bases, there was a span of 10 bases. Germline assignment: CDR1 MNHNS and CDR2 SASEGT. This CDR3 has 13 residues.

The rearrangement joins TRBV19 to TRBJ2-5; D unresolved. Per germline, CDR1 LNHDA and CDR2 SQIVND (reference sequence). V shed 7 bases and J shed 4 bases, with 13 bases lying between them. The CDR3 length is 13 residues. CDR3 sequence (DNA): TGTGCCAGTACGGAGAGTTTGGGAGAGACCCAGTACTTC. Protein product: CASTESLGETQYF.

This clone was seen once. V and J are TRBV12-3 or TRBV12-4 and TRBJ2-6, with 8 bases matching TRBD1. V lost 5 bases to trimming and J lost 12 bases; unmatched junction nucleotides: 6. The CDR3 runs to 13 residues. The CDR3 DNA is TGTGCCAGCAGTCTCGGACAGGGCGGCGTCCTGACTTTC. Protein sequence: CASSLGQGGVLTF.

CDR3 loop: CASSQVATLTGELFF. The CDR3 DNA sequence: TGTGCCAGCAGCCAAGTAGCCACACTCACCGGGGAGCTGTTTTTT. The V and J genes are TRBV3-1 (or the pseudogene TRBV3-2) and TRBJ2-2; no clear D. The V gene lost 1 base and the J gene lost 4 bases, with 10 bases spanning the gap. Looked up from germline, CDR1 is LGHDT and CDR2 is YNNKEL (reference sequence). This CDR3 has 15 residues.

CDR3 residues: CASSLSGIEKLFF. In DNA, the CDR3 is TGTGCCAGCAGTTTGTCGGGGATTGAAAAACTGTTTTTT. J is TRBJ1-4 and V is TRBV12-3 or TRBV12-4; the D is unclear. This CDR3 is 13 amino acids long. The ends were cut back, 3 bases at V and 7 bases at J, with 9 bases in the middle.

The chain carries TRBV27 and TRBJ2-2, with 14 nucleotides matching TRBD2. There are 22 residues in the CDR3. Per germline, CDR1 MNHEY and CDR2 SMNVEV (reference sequence). The junction had 15 bases not matched to a gene; V was cut back by 0 bases and J by 3 bases. CDR3 coding DNA: TGTGCCAGCAGTTTATCGATTCGTGTGACTAGCGGGGGGGCCGTGCACACCGGGGAGCTGTTTTTT. Its protein product is CASSLSIRVTSGGAVHTGELFF.

The genes are TRBV11-2 and TRBJ1-1; D not resolved. CDR3 length equals 12 residues. Germline V gene sequence: CDR1 SGHAT, CDR2 FQNNGV. Trimming pared 3 bases from V and 6 bases from J, leaving 8 bases between. The chain's CDR3 is CASSFVGAEAFF. As DNA, the CDR3 is TGTGCCAGCAGCTTCGTGGGCGCTGAAGCTTTCTTT.